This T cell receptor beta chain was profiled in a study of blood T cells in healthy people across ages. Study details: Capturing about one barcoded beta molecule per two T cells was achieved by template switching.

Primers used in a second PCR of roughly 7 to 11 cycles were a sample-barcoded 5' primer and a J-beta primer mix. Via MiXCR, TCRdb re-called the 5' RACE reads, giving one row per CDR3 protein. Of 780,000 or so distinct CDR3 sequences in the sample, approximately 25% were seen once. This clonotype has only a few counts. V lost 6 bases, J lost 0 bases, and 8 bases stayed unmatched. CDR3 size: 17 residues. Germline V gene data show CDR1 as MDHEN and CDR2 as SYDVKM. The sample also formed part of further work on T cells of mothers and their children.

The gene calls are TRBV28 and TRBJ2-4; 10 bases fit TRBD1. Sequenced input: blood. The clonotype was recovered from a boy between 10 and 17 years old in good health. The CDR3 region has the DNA TGTGCCAGCAGGGCAGGGACAGGGGAACTAGCCAAAAACATTCAGTACTTC. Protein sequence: CASRAGTGELAKNIQYF.